This TCR beta chain came from a study of blood T cell repertoires in COVID-19. Study-wide context: Donors in the United States, Italy and Spain gave samples during acute or convalescent COVID-19. In each case, the material was cDNA or gDNA derived from T cells, B-cell-depleted T cells, or PBMCs.

Original handling: Amplifying reference gene primers gave estimates of nucleated cell counts. Sequencing was performed with immunoSEQ multiplex PCR; in TCRdb, only in-frame clones are kept and a portion is missing. V, J and clone size are taken as reported in that table, and D and trimming were inferred from the DNA itself. The repertoire consists of under 200,000 clones, with 88% occurring once and the leading ten covering roughly 6%. This CDR3 has 14 residues. Germline V gives CDR1 SGHAT, CDR2 FQDESV (reference sequence). The ends were cut back, 6 bases at V and 4 bases at J, with 16 bases in the middle.

The receptor comes from a man in his forties with active or convalescent COVID-19. What was sequenced was peripheral blood. This sequence joins TRBV11-1 and TRBJ2-7; tentative D call: TRBD1 (6 bases). The CDR3 region is CASSPLQTGYEQYF. CDR3 nucleotides: TGTGCCAGCAGTCCCCTTCAGACAGGATACGAGCAGTACTTC.